The TCR beta chain described here comes from a study of blood T cell repertoires in COVID-19. The protocol was immunoSEQ multiplex PCR, while the TCRdb copy is restricted to in-frame clones and leaves out a portion. The sample lists 70,000 to 95,000 clones, 90% to 95% occurring once. Sequencing was done on a sample of peripheral blood. The source is a woman between 45 and 60 years old in a cohort sampled during active COVID-19.

CDR3 sequence: CASSLAQTVQLNYGYTF. The CDR3 DNA reads as TGCGCCAGCAGCTTGGCACAGACAGTACAGCTTAACTATGGCTACACCTTC. This chain connects TRBV5-1 to TRBJ1-2; D is possibly TRBD1 (5 bases). Trimming shortened V by 0 bases and J by 1 base, and 16 bases separated the two germline ends. The CDR3 totals 17 residues. The V gene's germline CDR1 is SGHRS and CDR2 YFSETQ.